The present entry profiles one TCR beta chain with its context. This CDR3 comprises 14 residues. V was trimmed by 5 bases and J by 6 bases, leaving 14 bases between them. CDR1 is SGHTA, CDR2 FQGNSA, per germline. The sample is drawn from a study of blood T cells in healthy people across ages. The authors ran a second PCR of 7 to 11 cycles using a sample-barcoded 5' primer and a J-beta primer mix. Researchers report that a template-switch adaptor with 12 random nucleotides tagged each cDNA molecule. Sequencing of every sample gave 2.5 million or more CDR3-containing paired-end reads. TCRdb re-derived calls from the 5' RACE reads in MiXCR, one entry per CDR3 protein. This sample has 1.4 million or so distinct CDR3 sequences, with roughly 43% found just once.

The TCR originated in a young woman in good health. The V gene is TRBV7-2, the J gene TRBJ1-5, with D possibly TRBD1 on 6 matching bases. The sequencing input was blood. CDR3 sequence reads: CASSNRESSQPQHF. CDR3 nucleotide sequence: TGTGCCAGCAGCAACAGGGAGTCGAGTCAGCCCCAGCATTTT.